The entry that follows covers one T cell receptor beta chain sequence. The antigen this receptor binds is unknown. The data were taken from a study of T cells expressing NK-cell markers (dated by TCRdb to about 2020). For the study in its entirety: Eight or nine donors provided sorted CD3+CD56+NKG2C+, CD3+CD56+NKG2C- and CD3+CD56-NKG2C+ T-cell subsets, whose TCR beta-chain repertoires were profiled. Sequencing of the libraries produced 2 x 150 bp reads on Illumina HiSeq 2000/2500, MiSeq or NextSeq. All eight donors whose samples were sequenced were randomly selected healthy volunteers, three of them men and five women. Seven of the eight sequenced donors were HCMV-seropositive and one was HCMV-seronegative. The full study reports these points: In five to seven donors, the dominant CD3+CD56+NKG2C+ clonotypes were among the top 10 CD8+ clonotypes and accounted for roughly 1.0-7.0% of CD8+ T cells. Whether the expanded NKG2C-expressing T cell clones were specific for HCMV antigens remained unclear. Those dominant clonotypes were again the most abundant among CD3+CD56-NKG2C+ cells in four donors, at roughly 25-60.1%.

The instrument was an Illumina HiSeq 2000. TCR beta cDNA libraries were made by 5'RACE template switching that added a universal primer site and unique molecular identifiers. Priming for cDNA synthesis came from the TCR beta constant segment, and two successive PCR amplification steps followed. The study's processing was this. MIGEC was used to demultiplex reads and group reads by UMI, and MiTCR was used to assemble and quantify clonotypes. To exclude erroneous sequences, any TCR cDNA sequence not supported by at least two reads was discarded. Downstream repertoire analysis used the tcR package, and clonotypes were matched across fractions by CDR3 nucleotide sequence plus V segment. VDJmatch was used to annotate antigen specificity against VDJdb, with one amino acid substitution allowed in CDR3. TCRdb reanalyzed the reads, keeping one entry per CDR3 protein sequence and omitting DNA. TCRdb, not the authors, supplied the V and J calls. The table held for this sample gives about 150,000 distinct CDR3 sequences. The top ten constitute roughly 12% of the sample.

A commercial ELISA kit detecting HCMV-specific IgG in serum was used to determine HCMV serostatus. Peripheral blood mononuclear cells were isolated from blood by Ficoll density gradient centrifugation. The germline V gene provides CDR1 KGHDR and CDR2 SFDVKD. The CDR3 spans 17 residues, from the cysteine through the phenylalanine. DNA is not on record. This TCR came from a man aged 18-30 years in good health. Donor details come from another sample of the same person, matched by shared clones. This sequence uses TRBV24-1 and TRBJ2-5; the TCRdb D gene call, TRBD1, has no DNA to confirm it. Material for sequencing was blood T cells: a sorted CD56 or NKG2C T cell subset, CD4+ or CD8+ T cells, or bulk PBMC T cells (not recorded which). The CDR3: CATSDPPRGQLKETQYF.